A selection of T cell receptor beta chains follows, all from one sample in a study of blood T cell repertoires in COVID-19. Profiled with immunoSEQ multiplex PCR; TCRdb holds only in-frame clones, not every one. The data contain over 250,000 clones, 88% of them seen just once; the ten biggest clones take up about 0.74%. Source material: peripheral blood. These receptors all stem from a woman aged 25-40 years with acute or convalescent COVID-19. Each CDR3 is given with its conserved first and last residue. Fields, in order: clone size, D gene, V gene, J gene, CDR3 DNA, CDR3 protein. D genes are given only for firm matches. A row's size may be missing; if present it is once, few, many or a size class.

size: .
D: .
V: TRBV7-2
J: TRBJ2-3
DNA: TGTGCCAGCAGCGCACAGGGCATTGATACGCAGTATTTT
CDR3: CASSAQGIDTQYF

size: .
D: .
V: TRBV30
J: TRBJ1-2
DNA: TGTGCCTGGAATGTACAGAGTAACTATGGCTACACCTTC
CDR3: CAWNVQSNYGYTF

size: few
D: .
V: TRBV2
J: TRBJ1-6
DNA: TGTGCCAGCAGTCGCGGGGGAAGTAATTCACCCCTCCACTTT
CDR3: CASSRGGSNSPLHF

size: .
D: .
V: TRBV27
J: TRBJ1-5
DNA: TGTGCCAGCAGTTTATATGGGGAAGGGGGCAATCAGCCCCAGCATTTT
CDR3: CASSLYGEGGNQPQHF

size: .
D: .
V: TRBV15
J: TRBJ1-5
DNA: TGTGCCACCAGCAGAGAACAGGTATCTACGCAGCCCCAGCATTTT
CDR3: CATSREQVSTQPQHF

size: .
D: TRBD1
V: TRBV4-3
J: TRBJ1-4
DNA: TGCGCCAGCAGCCAAGGAGGGGGACAGGGAAATGAAAAACTGTTTTTT
CDR3: CASSQGGGQGNEKLFF

size: .
D: .
V: TRBV30
J: TRBJ1-6
DNA: TGTGCCTGCCCCCGCGGACAGCTATCACAATCACCCCTCCACTTT
CDR3: CACPRGQLSQSPLHF

size: once
D: .
V: TRBV7-8
J: TRBJ1-5
DNA: TGTGCCAGCAGCCCGATCCCCGGGACACTGTTATCCAATCAGCCCCAGCATTTT
CDR3: CASSPIPGTLLSNQPQHF

size: .
D: TRBD2
V: TRBV19
J: TRBJ2-1
DNA: TGTGCCAGTAAAGCGGGAGGGTCTTACAATGAGCAGTTCTTC
CDR3: CASKAGGSYNEQFF

size: .
D: TRBD1
V: TRBV2
J: TRBJ2-5
DNA: TGTGCCAGCAGGGTGGACAGGGGGGAGACCCAGTACTTC
CDR3: CASRVDRGETQYF

size: .
D: TRBD1
V: TRBV27
J: TRBJ2-2
DNA: TGTGCCAGCAGTTTATTGGGACAGGGGACCGGGGAGCTGTTTTTT
CDR3: CASSLLGQGTGELFF

size: .
D: .
V: TRBV7-6
J: TRBJ1-3
DNA: TGTGCCAGCAGCTCGCTTCAGGGCTCTGGAAACACCATATATTTT
CDR3: CASSSLQGSGNTIYF

size: .
D: .
V: TRBV25-1
J: TRBJ2-5
DNA: TGTGCCAGCAGTCAAACCGGACAAAACCAAGAGACCCAGTACTTC
CDR3: CASSQTGQNQETQYF

size: .
D: TRBD2
V: TRBV2
J: TRBJ2-5
DNA: TGTGCCAGCAGTGAGGGCGGGAGGGCCCCAGAGACCCAGTACTTC
CDR3: CASSEGGRAPETQYF

size: .
D: .
V: TRBV24-1
J: TRBJ2-5
DNA: TGTGCCACCAGTGATTATTACCGGGAGACCCAGTACTTC
CDR3: CATSDYYRETQYF

size: once
D: .
V: TRBV19
J: TRBJ2-7
DNA: TGTGCCAGTAGTAGTAGCGGAGTCTCCTACGAGCAGTACTTC
CDR3: CASSSSGVSYEQYF

size: .
D: TRBD1
V: TRBV7-8
J: TRBJ1-3
DNA: TGTGCCAGCAGCTCACCCGACAGGGGAGAAAACACCATATATTTT
CDR3: CASSSPDRGENTIYF